A single sample gave rise to the 24 T cell receptor beta chains below, sequenced in a study of early T cells in non-severe SARS-CoV-2 infection. TCRdb used MiXCR to reprocess the 5' RACE reads, holding one entry per CDR3 protein. The data show some 57,000 distinct CDR3 sequences, with 10% to 13% seen just once and 1.5% to 2% held by the top ten. Sequencing was performed on whole blood. The source of these receptors is an adult who was a healthcare worker with PCR-confirmed SARS-CoV-2 infection or an uninfected control (not recorded which).

Points on this clonotype: Mismatch with germline at one junction end may stem from a read error. This sequence joins TRBV6-5 and TRBJ2-2, with 8 bases matching TRBD2. Germline CDR1 MNHEY, CDR2 SVGAGI. The CDR3 length is 14 residues. The CDR3 DNA reads as TGTGCCAGCACCCGGGGGGGAAACACCGAGGAGCTGTTTTTT. Protein product: CASTRGGNTEELFF.

This clonotype was counted at least ten times. Written as DNA, the CDR3 is TGTGCCAGCAGCCTTGGACAGGGTGTCAACACTGAAGCTTTCTTT. Encoded protein: CASSLGQGVNTEAFF. The rearrangement joins TRBV12-3 or TRBV12-4 to TRBJ1-1, with 8 bases lining up with TRBD1. After removal of 6 bases from V and 2 bases from J, the junction contained 8 bases not matched to a gene. The CDR3 loop spans 15 amino acids.

The gene calls are TRBV20-1 and TRBJ1-5; D is perhaps TRBD1 (5 bases). Trimming left V 7 bases short and J 4 bases short, with 14 bases between. Germline values: CDR1 DFQATT, CDR2 SNEGSKA (reference sequence). The CDR3 totals 13 residues. The CDR3 DNA reads as TGCAGTGTACTGACAGACGGGAATCAGCCCCAGCATTTT. Its translation is CSVLTDGNQPQHF.

This clonotype was seen at least ten times. The chain links TRBV7-8 to TRBJ2-7, with TRBD1 matching over 9 bases. J was trimmed by 6 bases and V by 3 bases; bases with no gene match: 3. CDR3 length equals 13 residues. In germline, CDR1 is SGHVS, CDR2 FQNEAQ. Here the CDR3 DNA reads TGTGCCAGCAGCTTGGGACAGGGCACCGAGCAGTACTTC. Amino acid sequence: CASSLGQGTEQYF.

This clonotype was seen repeatedly, ten times or more. The V call is TRBV6-2 or TRBV6-3, the J call TRBJ1-6; unclear D gene. V lost 0 bases and J 9 bases, leaving 9 bases between the germline ends. Germline V gene data show CDR1 as MNHEY and CDR2 as SVGEGT. This CDR3 is 14 amino acids long. The CDR3 protein is CASSYSYAGSPLHF. DNA of the CDR3: TGTGCCAGCAGTTACTCGTACGCGGGTTCACCCCTCCACTTT.

This clonotype occurred many times. V and J are TRBV20-1 and TRBJ2-5; 10 positions match TRBD2. The CDR3 consists of 15 residues. J gave up 4 bases and V 4 bases, and 9 bases lay outside the gene matches. CDR1 is DFQATT, CDR2 SNEGSKA, per germline (reference sequence). The CDR3 nucleotides are TGCAGTGCTATAACTTTAGCGGGGGGAGGAGAGACCCAGTACTTC. Its protein is CSAITLAGGGETQYF.

This clonotype has only a few counts. The V gene is TRBV28, the J gene TRBJ2-5; TRBD1 agrees at 10 bases. Germline loops: CDR1 MDHEN, CDR2 SYDVKM. J lost 10 bases, V lost 3 bases, and 11 bases had no gene match. The CDR3 is 15 residues long. CDR3 DNA: TGTGCCAGCAGTTTTAGGACAGGGGGGGGCTTAAGCCAGTACTTC. Amino acid sequence: CASSFRTGGGLSQYF. The variable domain in full, completed from reference TRBV28 and TRBJ2-5, reads DVKVTQSSRYLVKRTGEKVFLECVQDMDHENMFWYRQDPGLGLRLIYFSYDVKMKEKGDIPEGYSVSREKKERFSLILESASTNQTSMYLCASSFRTGGGLSQYFGPGTRLLVL.

The sample holds many counts of this clonotype. The chain combines TRBV6-1 with TRBJ1-5, with 7 bases matching TRBD1. Per germline, CDR1 MNHNS and CDR2 SASEGT. The CDR3 consists of 14 residues. Losses at the gene ends were 5 bases for V and 0 bases for J; bases not matched to a gene: 1. The CDR3 protein is CASSRQGSNQPQHF. CDR3 nucleotides: TGTGCCAGCAGTCGACAGGGTAGCAATCAGCCCCAGCATTTT.

The gene calls are TRBV2 and TRBJ1-1; 7 bases are a match to TRBD1. There are 16 residues in the CDR3. The trim removed 4 bases at V and 0 bases at J, leaving 8 bases unmatched. Germline CDR1 is SNHLY and CDR2 is FYNNEI. DNA for the CDR3: TGTGCCAGCAGTGTTCCCAAGGGACAGATGAACACTGAAGCTTTCTTT. Translated: CASSVPKGQMNTEAFF.

This clonotype was picked up many times. The rearrangement uses TRBV6-2 or TRBV6-3 and TRBJ2-2, with D possibly matching TRBD1 (6 bases). The CDR3 totals 13 residues. Germline CDR1 MNHEY, CDR2 SVGEGT. The V end lost 10 bases, the J end lost 0 bases, and 9 bases lay between the germline ends. The CDR3 DNA reads TGTGCCACCGACAGGACGAACACCGGGGAGCTGTTTTTT. Its protein product is CATDRTNTGELFF.

This clonotype has a count of ten or more. This chain connects TRBV5-1 to TRBJ1-1; unclear D gene. The CDR3 covers 14 residues. Per the germline V gene, CDR1 is SGHRS and CDR2 is YFSETQ. Deletions cut 0 bases from V and 1 base from J, with 7 bases between. CDR3: CASSLARENTEAFF. The CDR3 DNA follows: TGCGCCAGCAGCTTGGCACGGGAGAACACTGAAGCTTTCTTT.

This clonotype was recorded many times. The chain carries TRBV5-1 and TRBJ2-7; 7 nucleotides line up with TRBD1. CDR3 length: 15 residues. From germline, CDR1 is SGHRS and CDR2 YFSETQ. J was trimmed by 5 bases and V by 4 bases; bases with no gene match: 12. The DNA of the CDR3 is TGCGCCAGCAGCCGGGCCCCGGGACAGAGGGACGAGCAGTACTTC. It specifies CASSRAPGQRDEQYF.

This clonotype has just a few counts. The chain joins TRBV7-9 to TRBJ2-3; TRBD2 matches at 12 bases. There are 18 residues in the CDR3. CDR1 and CDR2 (germline): SEHNR, FQNEAQ (reference sequence). V dropped 5 bases and J dropped 2; count of bases not matched to a gene: 11. In DNA, the CDR3 is TGTGCCAGCAGCCCTCCTTGGACTAGCGGGACCAACACAGATACGCAGTATTTT. Amino acids: CASSPPWTSGTNTDTQYF.

This clonotype was observed at least ten times. The chain joins TRBV9 to TRBJ2-5; TRBD2 aligns across 7 bases. This CDR3 contains 14 residues. The junction had 8 bases not matched to a gene; V was cut back by 4 bases and J by 5 bases. Per the germline V gene, CDR1 is SGDLS and CDR2 is YYNGEE. The CDR3 coding sequence is TGTGCCAGCAGCCCAACGGGGGGATGGGAGACCCAGTACTTC. This sequence encodes CASSPTGGWETQYF. Drawing the rest from reference TRBV9 and TRBJ2-5, the complete variable domain is DSGVTQTPKHLITATGQRVTLRCSPRSGDLSVYWYQQSLDQGLQFLIQYYNGEERAKGNILERFSAQQFPDLHSELNLSSLELGDSALYFCASSPTGGWETQYFGPGTRLLVL.

This clonotype was found many times. The V gene is TRBV7-8, the J gene TRBJ2-1, with TRBD1 matching over 7 bases. Germline V lookup: CDR1 SGHVS, CDR2 FQNEAQ. The CDR3 contains 12 residues. V lost 5 bases and J lost 12; bases outside the gene matches: 7. CDR3 sequence reads: CASSARQGSQFF. The CDR3 DNA follows: TGTGCCAGCAGCGCCCGACAGGGATCGCAGTTCTTC.

The rearrangement uses TRBV20-1 and TRBJ1-2, with D unclear. The CDR3 totals 13 residues. Germline-derived CDR1 and CDR2 are DFQATT and SNEGSKA (reference sequence). V lost 0 bases and J lost 2, with 7 bases in between. The CDR3 region has the DNA TGCAGTGCTAGAGATTTCCCAAACTATGGCTACACCTTC. Encoded protein: CSARDFPNYGYTF.

This clonotype was seen ten or more times. The chain is built from TRBV12-3 or TRBV12-4 and TRBJ2-3; D not resolved. The length of the CDR3 is 17 residues. V shed 5 bases and J shed 2 bases, with 20 bases lying between them. DNA for the CDR3: TGTGCCAGCAGTCCCCGGATTGGGGTTAGAAACACAGATACGCAGTATTTT. Protein sequence: CASSPRIGVRNTDTQYF.

This clonotype was detected a few times. The chain recombines TRBV2 with TRBJ1-2; D is uncertain. Between the trimmed V and J ends, which lost 6 bases and 8 bases, there was a span of 13 bases. Germline values: CDR1 SNHLY, CDR2 FYNNEI. This CDR3 has 12 residues. CDR3 DNA sequence: TGTGCCAGCAGGGAGACCCCGCAGGGCTACACCTTC. It is translated as CASRETPQGYTF.

There are a few counts of this clonotype. The CDR3 spells CASRAGTGTNTGELFF. The CDR3 nucleotides read TGTGCCAGCAGGGCCGGGACAGGGACCAACACCGGGGAGCTGTTTTTT. The chain is built from TRBV5-4 and TRBJ2-2; 9 nucleotides align to TRBD1. V dropped 5 bases and J dropped 2; count of bases not matched to a gene: 7. Germline lookup yields CDR1 SGHNT and CDR2 YYREEE (reference sequence). The CDR3 runs to 16 residues.

Only a few counts were recorded for this clonotype. The chain employs TRBV4-1 and TRBJ2-7; no firm D call. The germline V gene encodes CDR1 MGHRA and CDR2 YSYEKL. CDR3 length: 11 residues. V was cut by 6 bases and J by 7 bases, with 10 bases left in between. CDR3 nucleotides: TGCGCCAGCAGGGATTTTGGGGAGCAGTACTTC. It translates to CASRDFGEQYF.

In this sample, this clonotype turned up many times. The J gene is TRBJ1-3, the V gene TRBV25-1; D is undetermined. The length of the CDR3 is 15 residues. CDR1 MGHDK and CDR2 SYGVNS come from the germline V gene. The V end was cut by 5 bases, the J end by 0 bases, with 11 bases between. CDR3: CASSIPQSSGNTIYF. CDR3 coding DNA: TGTGCCAGCAGTATCCCCCAGAGCTCTGGAAACACCATATATTTT.

V gene TRBV7-6 combines with J gene TRBJ1-3; D may be TRBD1 (5 bases). This CDR3 contains 16 residues. Per germline, CDR1 SGHVS and CDR2 FNYEAQ. The V end lost 1 base, the J end lost 1 base, and 11 bases lay between the germline ends. CDR3 loop: CASSLGSGQSGNTIYF. The CDR3 nucleotides are TGTGCCAGCAGCTTAGGTTCAGGGCAGTCTGGAAACACCATATATTTT.

The chain links TRBV4-2 to TRBJ2-2; D unclear. The CDR3 sequence is 11 residues long. The germline CDR1 and CDR2 sequences are LGHNA and YNFKEQ. V lost 1 base to trimming and J lost 8 bases, with 2 bases between them. CDR3 residues: CASSQGGELFF. The CDR3 nucleotides are TGTGCCAGCAGCCAAGGGGGGGAGCTGTTTTTT.

This clonotype showed up many times. The rearrangement links TRBV11-3 to TRBJ1-1; TRBD1 agrees at 8 bases. The V and J ends lost 2 bases and 5 bases, in that order; junction bases with no gene match: 16. The CDR3 has 18 amino acids. The germline V gene encodes CDR1 SGHNT and CDR2 YENEEA. CDR3 region: CASSLSPGQGSFKTEAFF. The CDR3 coding sequence is TGTGCCAGCAGCTTATCCCCTGGACAGGGTAGCTTCAAGACTGAAGCTTTCTTT.